A selection of T cell receptor beta chains follows, all from one sample in a study of shared clonotypes between healthy human individuals. The table came from immunoSEQ multiplex PCR; TCRdb's copy has only in-frame clones and leaves some out. The table lists around 610,000 clones, 95% to 96% of them singletons. The specimen sequenced was naive CD8+ T cells sorted from blood. These receptors were taken from a woman in her twenties or thirties in good health. Both conserved end residues are part of each CDR3. A D gene is named only where the DNA matches it firmly. Some rows have no size entry. The others give once, few or many, or a class for an expanded clone.

j_gene,abundance,v_gene,d_gene,CDR3nt,CDR3aa
TRBJ2-7,NA,TRBV28,TRBD1,TGTGCCAGCAGTTTCACAGGGGGCAGGTACGAGCAGTACTTC,CASSFTGGRYEQYF
TRBJ2-7,NA,TRBV7-9,TRBD2,TGTGCCAGCAGCGACACTAGCGGGAGGGCCAATACCTACGAGCAGTACTTC,CASSDTSGRANTYEQYF
TRBJ2-7,NA,TRBV27,NA,TGTGCCAGCAGTTTATCGGGACATTCCGAGCAGTACTTC,CASSLSGHSEQYF
TRBJ1-5,NA,TRBV6-1,NA,TGTGCCAGCAGTGAAGCGCTAGAAGGCAGCAACAATCAGCCCCAGCATTTT,CASSEALEGSNNQPQHF
TRBJ2-7,once,TRBV7-3,TRBD2,TGTGCCAGCAGCTTAAGCCCTAGCGGGAGACACGAGCAGTACTTC,CASSLSPSGRHEQYF
TRBJ2-1,NA,TRBV28,TRBD2,TGTGCCAGCAGACCCGGGACTAGCGGGAGGAGCCTAAATGAGCAGTTCTTC,CASRPGTSGRSLNEQFF
TRBJ2-7,NA,TRBV28,NA,TGTGCCAGCAGTCTAATGAGGACTACTGCCGAGCAGTACTTC,CASSLMRTTAEQYF
TRBJ2-7,NA,TRBV4-1,NA,TGCGCCAGCAGCCAAGATCTCGGCAGGGGATACTACGAGCAGTACTTC,CASSQDLGRGYYEQYF
TRBJ1-2,NA,TRBV7-9,NA,TGTGCCAGCAGCTCACTACAGGGAGGAGGGAGTGGCTACACCTTC,CASSSLQGGGSGYTF
TRBJ1-1,NA,TRBV7-3,NA,TGTGCCAGCAGCCCCGGAACGAACACTGAAGCTTTCTTT,CASSPGTNTEAFF
TRBJ2-3,NA,TRBV7-2,TRBD2,TGTGCCAGCAGCTTATCGCTAGCGGGAGAGGAAGATACGCAGTATTTT,CASSLSLAGEEDTQYF
TRBJ1-1,NA,TRBV6-6,TRBD1,TGTGCCAGCAGTTCGGGGACAGGGAGGACTGAAGCTTTCTTT,CASSSGTGRTEAFF
TRBJ2-3,NA,TRBV15,TRBD2,TGTGCCACCAGCAGGGATGGCGGGAGCTGGGATACGCAGTATTTT,CATSRDGGSWDTQYF
TRBJ2-1,NA,TRBV5-1,TRBD1,TGCGCCAGCAGCTGGGGACAGGGGGGTTCTAGCGGCTTCTACAATGAGCAGTTCTTC,CASSWGQGGSSGFYNEQFF
TRBJ2-5,NA,TRBV7-9,NA,TGTGCCAGCAGCCCGAGGATTCAAGAGACCCAGTACTTC,CASSPRIQETQYF
TRBJ1-5,NA,TRBV2,NA,TGTGCCAGCAGTGACTACAGGGCTCATCAGCCCCAGCATTTT,CASSDYRAHQPQHF
TRBJ1-1,NA,TRBV25-1,NA,TGTGCCAGCAGTGGAGGGGTGAACACTGAAGCTTTCTTT,CASSGGVNTEAFF
TRBJ2-1,NA,TRBV9,NA,TGTGCCAGCAGCCCCCGACTAGATGCCAACAATGAGCAGTTCTTC,CASSPRLDANNEQFF
TRBJ2-1,NA,TRBV7-9,NA,TGTGCCAGCAGCTTAGTAGCGGAATACAATGAGCAGTTCTTC,CASSLVAEYNEQFF
TRBJ2-5,NA,TRBV19,NA,TGTGCCAGTAGTATCACAGTGGGAGAGACCCAGTACTTC,CASSITVGETQYF
TRBJ2-7,NA,TRBV19,NA,TGTGCCAGTAGTAAAGATCATGGGACTGAGGAGTCCTACGAGCAGTACTTC,CASSKDHGTEESYEQYF
TRBJ2-7,NA,TRBV9,TRBD1,TGTGCCAGCAGCGGCAGGGGGCTAGAGAACGAGCAGTACTTC,CASSGRGLENEQYF
TRBJ2-7,NA,TRBV28,NA,TGTGCCAGCAGTTTAGGTAGGGACATTGACGAGCAGTACTTC,CASSLGRDIDEQYF
TRBJ2-2,NA,TRBV5-6,NA,TGTGCCAGCAGCAGGGGGATGCACACCGGGGAGCTGTTTTTT,CASSRGMHTGELFF
TRBJ1-1,NA,TRBV9,NA,TGTGCCAGCAGCAAGGGGGGAGAAGCTTTCTTT,CASSKGGEAFF
TRBJ2-1,NA,TRBV4-1,TRBD1,TGCGCCAGCAGCCCCTTCCGGGACAGGGGCAATGAGCAGTTCTTC,CASSPFRDRGNEQFF
TRBJ2-7,NA,TRBV5-5,NA,TGTGCCAGCAGCCATTTCTACGAGCAGTACTTC,CASSHFYEQYF
TRBJ1-5,NA,TRBV21-1,NA,TGTGCCAGCAGCCCCAGGTTTAGCAATCAGCCCCAGCATTTT,CASSPRFSNQPQHF
TRBJ1-2,NA,TRBV29-1,NA,TGCAGCGTTGAAGAAGTGGGGGCAATTTCTAACTATGGCTACACCTTC,CSVEEVGAISNYGYTF
TRBJ2-2,NA,TRBV29-1,NA,TGCAGCGTGAACAGCGACACCGGGGAGCTGTTTTTT,CSVNSDTGELFF
TRBJ1-1,NA,TRBV30,NA,TGTGCCTGGATATGGGACACTGAAGCTTTCTTT,CAWIWDTEAFF
TRBJ1-1,NA,TRBV9,NA,TGTGCCAGCAGCGTCGGGAATTCCCTCGAAGCTTTCTTT,CASSVGNSLEAFF
TRBJ2-1,NA,TRBV5-4,NA,TGTGCCAGCAGCGCGAGTCGGGACCGAGATGAGCAGTTCTTC,CASSASRDRDEQFF
TRBJ2-7,NA,TRBV6-1,NA,TGTGCCAGCGAGGGAGGCAACTCCTACGAGCAGTACTTC,CASEGGNSYEQYF
TRBJ2-7,NA,TRBV27,TRBD2,TGTGCCAGCAGAACCGGGGGGTTGGACGAGCAGTACTTC,CASRTGGLDEQYF
TRBJ2-7,NA,TRBV7-9,TRBD1,TGTGCCAGCAGCTTAGCGCACAGGGGGGTCTACGAGCAGTACTTC,CASSLAHRGVYEQYF
TRBJ2-2,NA,TRBV13,NA,TGTGCCAGCAGCTTGTGGGAATCAGGTACCGGGGAGCTGTTTTTT,CASSLWESGTGELFF
TRBJ2-7,NA,TRBV5-6,TRBD1,TGTGCCAGCAGCTTCGGGACAGGGGGCCCCGAGCAGTACTTC,CASSFGTGGPEQYF
TRBJ1-4,NA,TRBV7-9,TRBD1,TGTGCCAGCAGCCAGGGGGGAAAACTGTTTTTT,CASSQGGKLFF
TRBJ2-2,once,TRBV28,TRBD2,TGTGCCAGCACCCATCATACGGTGCGAGCGGGAGACACCGGGGAGCTGTTTTTT,CASTHHTVRAGDTGELFF
TRBJ2-7,NA,TRBV4-1,NA,TGCGCCAGCAGCCAAGCAGGGACACCCTACGAGCAGTACTTC,CASSQAGTPYEQYF
TRBJ1-2,NA,TRBV9,TRBD1,TGTGCCAGCAGCGTTGACAGGGACGGCTACACCTTC,CASSVDRDGYTF
TRBJ2-7,NA,TRBV5-8,TRBD1,TGTGCCAGCAGGACAGGGGGAAGCTCCTACGAGCAGTACTTC,CASRTGGSSYEQYF
TRBJ2-7,NA,TRBV6-5,TRBD2,TGTGCCAGCAGTAGGACTAGCGGGAATCTGTACGAGCAGTACTTC,CASSRTSGNLYEQYF
TRBJ1-1,NA,TRBV28,NA,TGTGCCAGCAGTTTGGGACGCCTTATGAACACTGAAGCTTTCTTT,CASSLGRLMNTEAFF
TRBJ2-2,NA,TRBV6-1,NA,TGTGCCAGCAGGACAGCGAGTACCGGGGAGCTGTTTTTT,CASRTASTGELFF
TRBJ2-2,NA,TRBV9,NA,TGTGCCAGCAGCGAGGAAGGCCGGCCCGGGGAGCTGTTTTTT,CASSEEGRPGELFF
TRBJ2-7,NA,TRBV5-4,NA,TGTGCCAGCAGCTTGGTCCGGGAGTTCCCCTACGAGCAGTACTTC,CASSLVREFPYEQYF
TRBJ2-5,NA,TRBV5-6,NA,TGTGCCAGCAGCTTTGGTGAGACCCAGTACTTC,CASSFGETQYF
TRBJ2-3,NA,TRBV13,NA,TGTGCCAGCAGCATCCAACAAGATACGCAGTATTTT,CASSIQQDTQYF
TRBJ2-1,NA,TRBV4-1,TRBD2,TGCGCCAGCAGCGCCCGGGGAGCGGGGGGTGAGCAGTTCTTC,CASSARGAGGEQFF
TRBJ2-2,NA,TRBV13,TRBD2,TGTGCCAGCAGCGGCCTCCGACTAGCGGGTAACACCGGGGAGCTGTTTTTT,CASSGLRLAGNTGELFF
TRBJ1-1,once,TRBV11-2,NA,TGTGCCAGCAGTACCGGAGGCGGGTGGTTCTTCTTT,CASSTGGGWFFF
TRBJ2-1,once,TRBV9,TRBD2,TGTGCCAGCAGCGGACTAGCGGGAATTGGCTACAATGAGCAGTTCTTC,CASSGLAGIGYNEQFF
TRBJ1-5,once,TRBV30,TRBD1,TGTGCCTGGAGTGGAGGGACAGGGCTTGAACCCCAGCATTTT,CAWSGGTGLEPQHF
TRBJ2-7,NA,TRBV28,TRBD2,TGTGCCAGCAGCCAAGAGCGGGGGCCTTCCTACGAGCAGTACTTC,CASSQERGPSYEQYF
TRBJ2-2,NA,TRBV7-9,TRBD1,TGTGCCAGCAGCACCGGGACAGGGGGGAAAACCGGGGAGCTGTTTTTT,CASSTGTGGKTGELFF
TRBJ2-5,NA,TRBV29-1,NA,TGCAGCGTTGAAGGGGACACCCATGGGACCCAGTACTTC,CSVEGDTHGTQYF
TRBJ2-3,NA,TRBV7-9,TRBD2,TGTGCCAGCAGCTTTGGCGGGAGTACAGATACGCAGTATTTT,CASSFGGSTDTQYF